These T cell receptor beta chains were read from a single sample in a study of blood T cells in healthy people across ages. TCRdb reprocessed the 5' RACE reads with MiXCR, giving one entry per CDR3 protein. Here the sample spans about 730,000 distinct CDR3 sequences, roughly two fifths being singletons. Sequences were obtained from blood. The source of these receptors is a woman in her sixties or seventies in good health. The CDR3 runs from the conserved cysteine through the conserved F or W. Fields, in order: V gene, J gene, D gene, clone size, CDR3 DNA, CDR3 protein. D genes are given only for firm matches. Rows may omit the clone size; those that give it use once, few, many or a size class.

v_gene: TRBV29-1; j_gene: TRBJ1-1; d_gene: .; abundance: .; CDR3nt: TGCGGCGTTGAGCAGACCACTGAAGCTTTCTTT; CDR3aa: CGVEQTTEAFF
v_gene: TRBV3-1; j_gene: TRBJ2-2; d_gene: TRBD2; abundance: .; CDR3nt: TGTGCCAGCAGTACTAGCGCCGGGGAGCTGTTTTTT; CDR3aa: CASSTSAGELFF
v_gene: TRBV7-6; j_gene: TRBJ2-3; d_gene: TRBD2; abundance: few; CDR3nt: TGTGCCAGCAGCTACCCAAGCGGGGGGGCAGGTGATACGCAGTATTTT; CDR3aa: CASSYPSGGAGDTQYF
v_gene: TRBV12-3/TRBV12-4; j_gene: TRBJ2-5; d_gene: .; abundance: once; CDR3nt: TGTGCCAGCAGTCATCCGGAGGGGGAAGGGGGCCGACAAGAGACCCAGTACTTC; CDR3aa: CASSHPEGEGGRQETQYF
v_gene: TRBV28; j_gene: TRBJ2-3; d_gene: TRBD2; abundance: many; CDR3nt: TGTGCCAGCGGCAGACTAGCGGGAGTAGATACGCAGTATTTT; CDR3aa: CASGRLAGVDTQYF
v_gene: TRBV15; j_gene: TRBJ2-5; d_gene: TRBD2; abundance: .; CDR3nt: TGTGCCACCAGCAGAGGGGCTAGCGGGAGCGGAGAGACCCAGTACTTC; CDR3aa: CATSRGASGSGETQYF
v_gene: TRBV9; j_gene: TRBJ2-7; d_gene: TRBD2; abundance: .; CDR3nt: TGTGCCAGCACCAAGGGGAGCGGGGCGGCCTACAATGAGCAGTACTTC; CDR3aa: CASTKGSGAAYNEQYF
v_gene: TRBV20-1; j_gene: TRBJ2-3; d_gene: TRBD2; abundance: .; CDR3nt: TGCAGTGCTAGATTCCAGGGAGGGTCTAGCACAGATACGCAGTATTTT; CDR3aa: CSARFQGGSSTDTQYF
v_gene: TRBV9; j_gene: TRBJ2-1; d_gene: .; abundance: few; CDR3nt: TGTGCCAGCAGCCCCCAGGGGCCACCCCTCTACAATGAGCAGTTCTTC; CDR3aa: CASSPQGPPLYNEQFF
v_gene: TRBV6-5; j_gene: TRBJ2-3; d_gene: .; abundance: .; CDR3nt: TGTGCCAGCAGTTACCAAAAATTCACAGATACGCAGTATTTT; CDR3aa: CASSYQKFTDTQYF
v_gene: TRBV7-2; j_gene: TRBJ1-2; d_gene: .; abundance: .; CDR3nt: TGTGCCAGCAGCTATCAGGGTTATAACTATGGCTACACCTTC; CDR3aa: CASSYQGYNYGYTF
v_gene: TRBV5-6; j_gene: TRBJ2-7; d_gene: TRBD1; abundance: .; CDR3nt: TGTGCCAGCAGCCTTCCGGACAGGGGGCTCGGGGAGCAGTACTTC; CDR3aa: CASSLPDRGLGEQYF
v_gene: TRBV28; j_gene: TRBJ2-7; d_gene: TRBD1; abundance: .; CDR3nt: TGTGCCAGCAGTCCTCCCGGGACAGCAACCTCCTACGAGCAGTACTTC; CDR3aa: CASSPPGTATSYEQYF
v_gene: TRBV6-2/TRBV6-3; j_gene: TRBJ2-2; d_gene: TRBD2; abundance: .; CDR3nt: TGTGCCAGCAGTCCAACTAGCGTTGACACCGGGGAGCTGTTTTTT; CDR3aa: CASSPTSVDTGELFF
v_gene: TRBV9; j_gene: TRBJ2-6; d_gene: .; abundance: .; CDR3nt: TGTGCCAGCAGCGTAGAGGGGGGGCTTGGGGCCAACGTCCTGACTTTC; CDR3aa: CASSVEGGLGANVLTF
v_gene: TRBV6-5; j_gene: TRBJ2-5; d_gene: .; abundance: .; CDR3nt: TGTGCCAGCGGAAACGAGTACCAAGAGACCCAGTACTTC; CDR3aa: CASGNEYQETQYF
v_gene: TRBV2; j_gene: TRBJ2-4; d_gene: .; abundance: .; CDR3nt: TGTGCCAGCAGTGAGGGGGTGGCCAAAAACATTCAGTACTTC; CDR3aa: CASSEGVAKNIQYF
v_gene: TRBV30; j_gene: TRBJ1-6; d_gene: .; abundance: once; CDR3nt: TGTGCCTGGAGTAAAGGGACCTTCGGGTCACCCCTCCACTTT; CDR3aa: CAWSKGTFGSPLHF
v_gene: TRBV20-1; j_gene: TRBJ2-5; d_gene: .; abundance: .; CDR3nt: TGCAGTGCTAGCCCCCTCCGGGACTCAGTACAAGAGACCCAGTACTTC; CDR3aa: CSASPLRDSVQETQYF
v_gene: TRBV18; j_gene: TRBJ2-7; d_gene: .; abundance: .; CDR3nt: TGTGCCAGCTCACCATCCTCGGGACACCCCTACGAGCAGTACTTC; CDR3aa: CASSPSSGHPYEQYF
v_gene: TRBV7-3; j_gene: TRBJ2-1; d_gene: TRBD2; abundance: .; CDR3nt: TGTGCCAGCAGCTTAAAAGCGACTAGCGGGACCTACAATGAGCAGTTCTTC; CDR3aa: CASSLKATSGTYNEQFF
v_gene: TRBV29-1; j_gene: TRBJ1-4; d_gene: TRBD1; abundance: few; CDR3nt: TGCAGCGTTAGCGGAAAGGACAGGGGGCCCGCAACTAATGAAAAACTGTTTTTT; CDR3aa: CSVSGKDRGPATNEKLFF
v_gene: TRBV6-2/TRBV6-3; j_gene: TRBJ2-7; d_gene: TRBD2; abundance: .; CDR3nt: TGTGCCAGCAGTCCATCGGGACTAGGATCCGCCGAGCAGTACTTC; CDR3aa: CASSPSGLGSAEQYF
v_gene: TRBV20-1; j_gene: TRBJ2-5; d_gene: .; abundance: .; CDR3nt: TGCAGTGCCCTGTTCCAAGAGGCCCAGTACTTC; CDR3aa: CSALFQEAQYF
v_gene: TRBV12-3/TRBV12-4; j_gene: TRBJ2-5; d_gene: TRBD2; abundance: many; CDR3nt: TGTGCCAGCAGCCAAACTAGCGGGGGGGAGACCCAGTACTTC; CDR3aa: CASSQTSGGETQYF
v_gene: TRBV20-1; j_gene: TRBJ2-7; d_gene: TRBD2; abundance: .; CDR3nt: TGCAGTGCTAGAGGTGGGACTAGCGGGAGGGCCTTTGGGGAGCAGTACTTC; CDR3aa: CSARGGTSGRAFGEQYF
v_gene: TRBV12-3/TRBV12-4; j_gene: TRBJ2-3; d_gene: TRBD2; abundance: few; CDR3nt: TGTGCCAGCAGTTTCTCTAGCGGGAGAGGGAGCACAGATACGCAGTATTTT; CDR3aa: CASSFSSGRGSTDTQYF
v_gene: TRBV18; j_gene: TRBJ2-2; d_gene: TRBD2; abundance: .; CDR3nt: TGTGCCAGCTCACCAGGACTAGCGGGAATAACCGGGGAGCTGTTTTTT; CDR3aa: CASSPGLAGITGELFF
v_gene: TRBV6-6; j_gene: TRBJ2-7; d_gene: .; abundance: few; CDR3nt: TGTGCCAGCAACCCACTCCACAAAGACGAGCAGTACTTC; CDR3aa: CASNPLHKDEQYF